This T cell receptor beta chain comes out of a study of blood T cell repertoires in COVID-19. The table came from immunoSEQ multiplex PCR; TCRdb's copy has only in-frame clones and leaves some out. This table has some 260,000 clones, about 90% appearing once. The CDR3 runs to 15 residues. Per germline, CDR1 MNHNS and CDR2 SASEGT. The V and J ends lost 3 bases and 3 bases respectively, with 14 bases between them. The sample was peripheral blood. The chain is built from TRBV6-1 and TRBJ1-2; D uncertain. This receptor was taken from a man older than 75 with acute or convalescent COVID-19. CDR3 nucleotides: TGTGCCAGCAGTGAGGGATGGGGAGACTACTATGGCTACACCTTC. Translation: CASSEGWGDYYGYTF.